This TCR beta chain derives from a study of T cell responses to AZD1222 COVID-19 vaccine (dated by TCRdb to the early 2020s). About the study as a whole: AZD1222 recipients whose second dose came at about 4 weeks and those whose second dose came at about 12 weeks were combined into one group, since spike-specific TCR depth and breadth did not differ between the two schedules. A total of around 240 trial participants underwent TCR sequencing, of whom some 210 received two doses of AZD1222 and some 25 received two doses of the MenACWY control vaccine. Trial participants were enrolled by age into subgroups of 18-55, 56-69 and 70-plus years, and around 140, 26 and 57 TCR-sequenced participants, respectively, were included in these subgroups.

The CDR3 has 15 amino acids, counting the end cysteine and phenylalanine. This entry keeps only the CDR3 DNA: 45 bases, framed from base 1. Trimming leaves V shorter by 4 bases and J shorter by 0 bases, with the junction holding 6 bases beyond the gene matches. CDR1 is given as SGHRS and CDR2 as YFSETQ, both from the germline V gene. The CDR3 regions of human TCRbeta chains were subjected to immunosequencing. The authors' pipeline ran thus. TCRs in the repertoires were matched against a reference library of SARS-CoV-2-specific TCRs that had been generated with the MIRA antigen-specificity platform. Breadth meant the fraction of unique TCRs that were SARS-CoV-2-associated, whereas depth meant the fraction of total T cells that were SARS-CoV-2-associated. Using the MIRA data, each spike-specific TCR was mapped to the spike region that the TCR reacts to and placed in a CD4 or CD8 class. Log10-transformed breadth and depth values were compared by one-way ANOVA with Sidak's multiple comparisons tests. Entries here come from immuneACCESS through TCRdb and include only in-frame sequences with V and J called. Some clones fail to appear in such tables; in the studies checked, an unresolved V gene covers under half of the shortfall, and the cause of the remainder is unknown. V and J calls and clone size are those listed in that table; D and trimming were worked out from the DNA. This sample gives 150,000 to 200,000 clones in total; around 93% of them show up just once. Approximately 2.3% of the sample lies in the top ten.

Here is what the overall study found, with its caveats: Reportedly, close to half of the unique spike-specific TCRs recognized epitopes lying outside the regions that are mutated in the B.1.351 and B.1.1.7 variants. Vaccine-associated CD4 TCRs spanned the whole spike protein, with dominant responses in regions 160-218 and 743-854. After two AZD1222 doses, both the breadth and the depth of spike-specific TCRs were significantly higher than at day 0 and than in MenACWY recipients. Conclusions about previously exposed vaccinees are limited, since just six AZD1222 recipients were seropositive for SARS-CoV-2 at baseline. Participants were mostly white British, with more females than males. The authors suggested clonal diversity may have been underestimated. In the small 56-69-year group, the increase in depth fell short of significance, most likely because of low power. Because no day 14 peak-response samples were available, the repertoires could be characterized only after the peak T cell response.

The time point label, as the study defines it: baseline before first vaccination. The vaccinee samples were drawn from two UK trials, COV001 and COV002, one of which was a single-blind randomized controlled phase 2/3 trial testing AZD1222 (ChAdOx1 nCoV-19) in healthy adults. For TCRbeta chain sequencing, PBMC samples from trial participants were taken at day 0 and at day 28 after the second dose. As regards this clone: Its antigen is unknown. No base quality values were provided; no much bigger clone lies one nucleotide off.

Sequences were derived from peripheral blood, sampled on day 0 of AZD1222 vaccination. The rearrangement combines TRBV5-1 with TRBJ1-2; the central 7 bases match TRBD1. The source of this sequence is an adult in good health. The CDR3 reads as follows: CASSEGGAPNYGYTF. The base sequence is TGCGCCAGCAGCGAAGGGGGCGCCCCTAACTATGGCTACACCTTC.